One sample yielded the 10 T cell receptor beta chains listed below, sequenced in a study of blood T cell repertoires in COVID-19. Some clones are missing from TCRdb's copy, which holds only in-frame ones; the method was immunoSEQ multiplex PCR. The table records roughly 250,000 clones, 75% to 90% of them present only once. The sample comprised peripheral blood. The source of these receptors is a human donor in a cohort sampled during active COVID-19.

The gene calls are TRBV5-5 and TRBJ2-2, with D uncertain. V gave up 7 bases and J gave up 1 base, with 11 bases separating them. The CDR3 length is 14 residues. CDR1 is SGHKS, CDR2 YYEKEE, per germline (reference sequence). The DNA of the CDR3 is TGTGCCAGCGGCCCAACCGTGAACACCGGGGAGCTGTTTTTT. This gives the protein CASGPTVNTGELFF.

The V call is TRBV5-1, the J call TRBJ2-5, with a tentative D call TRBD2 (5 bases). Germline V gene lookup returns CDR1 SGHRS and CDR2 YFSETQ. The length of the CDR3 is 15 residues. The V end lost 1 base, the J end lost 2 bases, and 12 bases lay between the germline ends. CDR3 nucleotides: TGCGCCAGCAGCTTGAGAACAGCGGATCAAGAGACCCAGTACTTC. Translating it yields CASSLRTADQETQYF.

The J gene is TRBJ2-3, the V gene TRBV2; 12 bases line up with TRBD2. The CDR3 length is 16 residues. Germline V gene lookup returns CDR1 SNHLY and CDR2 FYNNEI. After removal of 3 bases from V and 5 bases from J, the junction contained 6 bases not matched to a gene. For the CDR3, the DNA is TGTGCCAGCAGTGAGTGGACTAGCGGGATTGGAGATACGCAGTATTTT. Translating gives CASSEWTSGIGDTQYF.

The J gene is TRBJ1-1, the V gene TRBV5-1, with a tentative D call TRBD1 (6 bases). Germline V gene lookup returns CDR1 SGHRS and CDR2 YFSETQ. Between the trimmed V and J ends, which lost 5 bases and 5 bases, there was a span of 10 bases. The CDR3 sequence is 12 residues long. CDR3 sequence: CASSHGQTEAFF. Here the CDR3 DNA reads TGCGCCAGCAGTCATGGACAGACTGAAGCTTTCTTT.

This chain links TRBV6-2 or TRBV6-3 with TRBJ2-2; 14 bases agree with TRBD2. CDR1 and CDR2 from the germline V gene are MNHEY and SVGEGT. CDR3 size: 16 residues. The junction had 5 bases not matched to a gene; V was cut back by 6 bases and J by 5 bases. As DNA, the CDR3 is TGTGCCAGCAGCCCTAGACTAGCGGGAGGGACCGGGGAGCTGTTTTTT. Protein: CASSPRLAGGTGELFF.

This clone was counted once. The chain links TRBV6-2 or TRBV6-3 to TRBJ1-5; TRBD1 matches at 8 bases. This CDR3 has 16 residues. The V and J ends lost 6 bases and 6 bases, in that order; junction bases with no gene match: 13. Germline lookup yields CDR1 MNHEY and CDR2 SVGEGT. CDR3 residues: CASSGQGRGQGQPQHF. CDR3 DNA sequence: TGTGCCAGCAGCGGACAGGGAAGAGGGCAAGGTCAGCCCCAGCATTTT.

The CDR3 DNA reads TGCAGCGTCAGACAGGGATCCGAGCAGTACTTC. Translation: CSVRQGSEQYF. This chain uses TRBV29-1 with TRBJ2-7; 7 positions agree with TRBD1. V dropped 6 bases and J dropped 6; count of bases not matched to a gene: 5. The CDR3 is 11 residues long. Looked up from germline, CDR1 is SQVTM and CDR2 is ANQGSEA.

CDR3 protein: CASSVTGGQPQHF. CDR3 nucleotides: TGTGCCAGCAGTGTCACCGGCGGACAGCCCCAGCATTTT. The chain recombines TRBV25-1 with TRBJ1-5; D is unresolved. Germline V CDR1 and CDR2: MGHDK, SYGVNS. Trimming left V 4 bases short and J 7 bases short, with 11 bases between. This CDR3 comprises 13 residues.

This chain joins TRBV7-8 and TRBJ2-5; 11 positions agree with TRBD2. V lost 5 bases to trimming and J lost 5 bases; unmatched junction nucleotides: 16. CDR1 and CDR2 (germline): SGHVS, FQNEAQ. This CDR3 spans 18 amino acids. CDR3 in DNA: TGTGCCAGCAGCCCTCGGGTACTAGCGGGAGTTAGTGAGGAGACCCAGTACTTC. It specifies CASSPRVLAGVSEETQYF.

This clone has just a few counts. This rearrangement joins TRBV19 to TRBJ1-6, with TRBD1 as a possible D gene (6 bases). This CDR3 region has 14 residues. The V gene lost 9 bases and the J gene lost 7 bases, with 16 bases spanning the gap. Germline CDR1 LNHDA, CDR2 SQIVND (reference sequence). The CDR3 DNA reads as TGTGCCAGGTTCCCGGGACAAACAAATTCACCCCTCCACTTT. It specifies CARFPGQTNSPLHF.